The rows below give T cell receptor beta chains drawn from one sample of a study of T cells in Graves' hyperthyroidism and ophthalmopathy. TCRdb itself ran the multiplex PCR reads through MiXCR, one entry per CDR3 protein. The data contain about 350,000 distinct CDR3 sequences, about a sixth of them singletons. Sequenced input: blood. The receptors were gathered from a woman aged 40 to 50 with Graves' ophthalmopathy. CDR3s include the opening cysteine and the closing phenylalanine or tryptophan. The D gene is left open where the match is weak. Expanded clones are given a class, and other clones once, few, many or no size at all.

>many|TRBV12-3/TRBV12-4|TRBD1|TRBJ2-7
TGTGCCAGCAGTCCACCCGGGACAGGGGGTTACGAGCAGTACTTC
CASSPPGTGGYEQYF
>NA|TRBV28|NA|TRBJ2-7
TGTGCCAGCAGTTCCCAGCCGGAGGCCCCGGTGCAGTACTTC
CASSSQPEAPVQYF
>many|TRBV2|TRBD1|TRBJ1-1
TGTGCCAGCAGCTATAGACAGGGGATGAACACTGAAGCTTTCTTT
CASSYRQGMNTEAFF
>many|TRBV7-2|NA|TRBJ1-1
TGTGCCAGCAAGGCTTATCCTCTGGGTGAAGCTTTCTTT
CASKAYPLGEAFF
>NA|TRBV6-4|NA|TRBJ2-7
TGTGCCAGCAGTGGCTTCGTGTGGAGGGCGCTTGAATCTGGTACCTACGAGCAGTACTTC
CASSGFVWRALESGTYEQYF
>NA|TRBV20-1|TRBD1|TRBJ1-2
TGCAGTGCTAGAGCTCCCGGGACAGGGGTGAACTATGGCTACACCTTC
CSARAPGTGVNYGYTF
>NA|TRBV30|NA|TRBJ1-5
TGTGCCTGGAGCCCGACTGCCGGGGGTCAGCCCCAGCATTTT
CAWSPTAGGQPQHF
>NA|TRBV7-2|TRBD2|TRBJ2-2
TGTGCCAGCACCCTTAGCGGGTCGAACACCGGGGAGCTGTTTTTT
CASTLSGSNTGELFF
>many|TRBV28|TRBD1|TRBJ1-2
TGTGCCAGCAGTTCCGCCGGGACAGGGGGCGCGGGGGATGGCTACACCTTC
CASSSAGTGGAGDGYTF
>many|TRBV12-3/TRBV12-4|NA|TRBJ1-5
TGTGCCAGCAGTTTTTCTTGGGTGGGTGAGGGCAATCAGCCCCAGCATTTT
CASSFSWVGEGNQPQHF
>NA|TRBV6-2/TRBV6-3|NA|TRBJ2-5
TGTGCCAGCAGTTACCCCCCCGGGGGAGAGGTGACCCAGTACTTC
CASSYPPGGEVTQYF
>NA|TRBV6-4|NA|TRBJ2-5
TGTGCCAGCAGTTATAAGAGAGTCCAAGAGACCCAGTACTTC
CASSYKRVQETQYF
>many|TRBV12-3/TRBV12-4|NA|TRBJ1-1
TGTGCCAGCAGTCCCCGGCCCCACGAGATTGCTTTCTTT
CASSPRPHEIAFF
>many|TRBV18|NA|TRBJ2-5
TGTGCCAGCTCACCACAGGGTCTAGGAGAGACCCAGTACTTC
CASSPQGLGETQYF
>many|TRBV6-2/TRBV6-3|TRBD1|TRBJ1-2
TGTGCCAGCAGCCCGCTCCGACAGGGAATGAATGGCTACACCTTC
CASSPLRQGMNGYTF
>many|TRBV6-2/TRBV6-3|NA|TRBJ2-1
TGTGCCAGCACCACAGGGGCGGGGGTAGGCAATGAGCAGTTCTTC
CASTTGAGVGNEQFF
>many|TRBV29-1|NA|TRBJ1-1
TGCAGCGTTGCCCCTCAGGGGCCCGAGACTGAAGCTTTCTTT
CSVAPQGPETEAFF
>many|TRBV13|NA|TRBJ1-5
TGTGCCAGCAGCTTCTGGGGAGATCAGCCCCAGCATTTT
CASSFWGDQPQHF
>NA|TRBV6-1|TRBD1|TRBJ1-5
TGTGCCAGCAGAGGACAGGGATCACAGCCCCAGCATTTT
CASRGQGSQPQHF
>NA|TRBV6-5|TRBD1|TRBJ1-2
TGTGCCAGCAGTTATATTGTCAATGGGGGACAGAGTGGCTACACCTTC
CASSYIVNGGQSGYTF
>many|TRBV20-1|NA|TRBJ1-5
TGCAGTGCTCGCGAAGGATGGGGGAATCAGCCCCAGCATTTT
CSAREGWGNQPQHF
>many|TRBV7-8|NA|TRBJ1-5
TGTGCCAGCAGTTCCCGCCGGACTCAGGGGCCCTTCAATCAGCCCCAGCATTTT
CASSSRRTQGPFNQPQHF
>many|TRBV19|TRBD2|TRBJ2-2
TGTGCCAGTAGCCCTAGCGGGATCAACACCGGGGAGCTGTTTTTT
CASSPSGINTGELFF
>many|TRBV11-2|TRBD1|TRBJ2-2
TGTGCCAGCAGCTTTGATGACAGGGGGGCCGGGGAGCTGTTTTTT
CASSFDDRGAGELFF
>many|TRBV12-3/TRBV12-4|TRBD2|TRBJ2-5
TGTGCCAGCAGTTCCCCGGCGTTCGGGAGGGCCGAAGAGACCCAGTACTTC
CASSSPAFGRAEETQYF
>many|TRBV2|TRBD2|TRBJ2-7
TGTGCCAGCAGTATGGCTAGCGGGGAGCAGTACTTC
CASSMASGEQYF
>many|TRBV6-1|NA|TRBJ1-5
TGTGCCAGCAGACCTTGGGCGGGGGCTTATCATCAGCCCCAGCATTTT
CASRPWAGAYHQPQHF
>many|TRBV15|NA|TRBJ1-1
TGTGCCACCAGCAGAAGTACAGGGCTCACTGAAGCTTTCTTT
CATSRSTGLTEAFF
>many|TRBV28|TRBD2|TRBJ2-5
TGTGCCAGCAGTTTGGGGCTATGGGGGACTAGTTCGCGGGAGACCCAGTACTTC
CASSLGLWGTSSRETQYF
>NA|TRBV28|TRBD1|TRBJ2-7
TGTGCCAGCCGGGACAGGGGATCCGAGCAGTACTTC
CASRDRGSEQYF
>NA|TRBV6-2/TRBV6-3|TRBD2|TRBJ2-5
TGTGCCAGCAGGCAACTAGCGGAAGGGAGCGAGACCCAGTACTTC
CASRQLAEGSETQYF
>NA|TRBV25-1|NA|TRBJ1-3
TGTGCCAGCAGTGAATACCGGGACGCGGGCTCTGGAAACACCATATATTTT
CASSEYRDAGSGNTIYF
>few|TRBV12-3/TRBV12-4|NA|TRBJ1-2
TGTGCCAGCAGTTCCAGGGCGGTCTATGGCTACACCTTC
CASSSRAVYGYTF
>many|TRBV28|NA|TRBJ2-7
TGTGCCAGCAGTTCCGCCACGATTTACGAGCAGTACTTC
CASSSATIYEQYF
>NA|TRBV28|TRBD1|TRBJ1-5
TGTGCCAGCAGCTTACCTACAGGGGGCTCTCAGCCCCAGCATTTT
CASSLPTGGSQPQHF
>NA|TRBV6-1|NA|TRBJ1-2
TGTGCCTGTGGAGTGGGTAACAGGGTTTCTCAGTTCACCTTC
CACGVGNRVSQFTF
>NA|TRBV3-1|TRBD2|TRBJ2-1
TGTGCCAGCAGCCAAGATCTCGTTCCAGCGGGAGGAGTCCATGAGCAGTTCTTC
CASSQDLVPAGGVHEQFF